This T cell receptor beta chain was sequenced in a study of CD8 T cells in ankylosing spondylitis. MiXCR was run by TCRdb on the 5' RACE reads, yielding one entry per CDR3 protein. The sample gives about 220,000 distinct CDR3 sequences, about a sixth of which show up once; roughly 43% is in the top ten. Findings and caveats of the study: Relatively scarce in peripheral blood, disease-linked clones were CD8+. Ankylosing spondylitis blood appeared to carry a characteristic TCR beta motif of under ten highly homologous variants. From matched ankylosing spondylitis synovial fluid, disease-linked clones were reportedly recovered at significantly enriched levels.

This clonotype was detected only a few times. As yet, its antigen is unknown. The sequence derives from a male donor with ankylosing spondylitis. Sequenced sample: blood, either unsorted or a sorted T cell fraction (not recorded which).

CDR3 DNA sequence: TGTGCCAGCAGCCCCACCACAGGGGGCGAGCAGTACTTC. It yields the protein CASSPTTGGEQYF. The chain has TRBV7-9 and TRBJ2-7, with 8 bases aligning to TRBD1. The junction had 6 bases not matched to a gene; V was cut back by 5 bases and J by 6 bases. This CDR3 has 13 residues. The germline V gene encodes CDR1 SEHNR and CDR2 FQNEAQ (reference sequence).